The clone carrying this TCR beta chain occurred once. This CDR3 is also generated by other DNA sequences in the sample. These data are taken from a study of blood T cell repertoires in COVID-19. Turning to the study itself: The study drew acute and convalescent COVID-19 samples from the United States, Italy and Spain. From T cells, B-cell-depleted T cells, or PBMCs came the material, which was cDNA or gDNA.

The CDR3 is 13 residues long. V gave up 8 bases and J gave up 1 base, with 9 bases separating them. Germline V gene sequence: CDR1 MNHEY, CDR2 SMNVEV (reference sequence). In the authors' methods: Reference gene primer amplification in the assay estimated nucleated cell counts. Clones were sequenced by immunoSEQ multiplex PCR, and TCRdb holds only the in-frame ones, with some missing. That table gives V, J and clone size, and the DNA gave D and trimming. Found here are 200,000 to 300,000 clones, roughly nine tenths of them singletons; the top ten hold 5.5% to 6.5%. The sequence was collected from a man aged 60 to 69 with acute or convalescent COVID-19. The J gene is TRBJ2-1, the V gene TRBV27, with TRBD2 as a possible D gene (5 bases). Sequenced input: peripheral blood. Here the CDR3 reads CASSPGSYNEQFF. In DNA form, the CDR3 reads TGTGCCAGCTCCCCGGGGTCCTACAATGAGCAGTTCTTC.